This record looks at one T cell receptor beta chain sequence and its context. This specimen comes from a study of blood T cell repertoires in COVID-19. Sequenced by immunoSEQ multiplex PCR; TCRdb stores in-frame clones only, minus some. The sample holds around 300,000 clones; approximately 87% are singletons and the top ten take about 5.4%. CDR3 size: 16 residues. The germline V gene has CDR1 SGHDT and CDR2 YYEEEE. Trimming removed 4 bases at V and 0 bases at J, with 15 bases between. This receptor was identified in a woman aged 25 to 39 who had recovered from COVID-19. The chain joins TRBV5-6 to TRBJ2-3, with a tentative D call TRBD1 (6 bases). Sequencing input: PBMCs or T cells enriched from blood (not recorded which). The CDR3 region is CASSISTGRSTDTQYF. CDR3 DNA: TGTGCCAGCAGCATTAGTACAGGGCGGAGCACAGATACGCAGTATTTT.